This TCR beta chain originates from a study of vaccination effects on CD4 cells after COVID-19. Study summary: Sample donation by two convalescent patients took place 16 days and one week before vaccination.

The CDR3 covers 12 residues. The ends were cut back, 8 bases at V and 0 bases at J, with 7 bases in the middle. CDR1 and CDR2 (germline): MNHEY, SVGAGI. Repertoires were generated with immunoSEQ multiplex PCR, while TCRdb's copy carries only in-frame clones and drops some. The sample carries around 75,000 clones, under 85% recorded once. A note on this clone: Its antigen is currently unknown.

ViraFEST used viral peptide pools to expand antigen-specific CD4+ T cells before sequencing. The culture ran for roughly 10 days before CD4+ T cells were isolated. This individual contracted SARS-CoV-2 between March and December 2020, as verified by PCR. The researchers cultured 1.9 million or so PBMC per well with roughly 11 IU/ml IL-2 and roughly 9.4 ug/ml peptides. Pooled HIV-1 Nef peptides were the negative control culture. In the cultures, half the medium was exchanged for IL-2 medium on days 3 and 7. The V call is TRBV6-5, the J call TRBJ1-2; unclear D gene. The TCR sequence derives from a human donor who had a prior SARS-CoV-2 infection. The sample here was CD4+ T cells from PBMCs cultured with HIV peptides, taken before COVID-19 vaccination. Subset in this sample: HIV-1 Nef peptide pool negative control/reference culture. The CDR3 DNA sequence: TGTGCCAGCCGGCAGGCTAACTATGGCTACACCTTC. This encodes CASRQANYGYTF.